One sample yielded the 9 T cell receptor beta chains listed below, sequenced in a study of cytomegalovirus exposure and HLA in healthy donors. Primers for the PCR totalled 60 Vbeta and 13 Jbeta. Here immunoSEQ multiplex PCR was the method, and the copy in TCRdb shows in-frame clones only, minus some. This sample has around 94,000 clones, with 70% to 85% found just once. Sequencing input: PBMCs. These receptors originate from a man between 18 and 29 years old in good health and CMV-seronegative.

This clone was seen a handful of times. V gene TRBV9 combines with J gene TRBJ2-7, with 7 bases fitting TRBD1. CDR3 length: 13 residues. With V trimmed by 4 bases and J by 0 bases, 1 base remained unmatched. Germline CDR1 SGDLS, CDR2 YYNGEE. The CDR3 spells CASSRQGSYEQYF. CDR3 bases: TGTGCCAGCAGCCGACAGGGCTCCTACGAGCAGTACTTC.

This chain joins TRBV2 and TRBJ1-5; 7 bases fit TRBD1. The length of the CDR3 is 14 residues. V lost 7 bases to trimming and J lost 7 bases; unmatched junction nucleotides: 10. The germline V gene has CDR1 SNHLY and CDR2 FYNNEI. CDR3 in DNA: TGTGCCAGCACCTTCGACAGGGACGTGCAGCCCCAGCATTTT. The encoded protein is CASTFDRDVQPQHF.

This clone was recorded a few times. DNA for the CDR3: TGTGCCATCAGGTCGACAGGGGGCGGCAGGAACACTGAAGCTTTCTTT. Translation: CAIRSTGGGRNTEAFF. The genes are TRBV10-3 and TRBJ1-1, with 10 bases fitting TRBD1. Germline V CDR1 and CDR2: ENHRY, SYGVKD. The CDR3 length is 16 residues. Trimming at V came to 6 bases and at J to 1 base, leaving 8 bases not matched to a gene.

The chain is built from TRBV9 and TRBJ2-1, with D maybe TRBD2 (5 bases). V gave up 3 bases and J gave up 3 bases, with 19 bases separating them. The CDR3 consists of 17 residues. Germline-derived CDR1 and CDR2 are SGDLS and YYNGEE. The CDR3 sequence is CASSAPRTFDDYNEQFF. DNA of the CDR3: TGTGCCAGCAGCGCCCCCCGGACTTTTGACGACTACAATGAGCAGTTCTTC.

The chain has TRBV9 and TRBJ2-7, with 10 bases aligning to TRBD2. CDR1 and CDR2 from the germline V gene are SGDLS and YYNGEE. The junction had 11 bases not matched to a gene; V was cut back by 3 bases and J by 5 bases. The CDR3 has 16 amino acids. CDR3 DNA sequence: TGTGCCAGCAGCGCGGGACTAGCGACCTTGGGAAACGAGCAGTACTTC. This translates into CASSAGLATLGNEQYF.

The CDR3 DNA reads TGCGCCAGCAGTGCATACAATGAGCAGTTCTTC. It is translated as CASSAYNEQFF. The chain links TRBV10-1 to TRBJ2-1; D gene ambiguous. CDR3 length equals 11 residues. V lost 4 bases and J lost 4, with 2 bases in between. Looked up from germline, CDR1 is WNHNN and CDR2 is SYGVQD (reference sequence).

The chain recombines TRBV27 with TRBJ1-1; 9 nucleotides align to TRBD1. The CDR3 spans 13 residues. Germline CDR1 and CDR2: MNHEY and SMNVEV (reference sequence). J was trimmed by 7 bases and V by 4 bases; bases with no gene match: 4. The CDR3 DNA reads TGTGCCAGCAGTTCCGGGACAGGGATTGAAGCTTTCTTT. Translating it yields CASSSGTGIEAFF.

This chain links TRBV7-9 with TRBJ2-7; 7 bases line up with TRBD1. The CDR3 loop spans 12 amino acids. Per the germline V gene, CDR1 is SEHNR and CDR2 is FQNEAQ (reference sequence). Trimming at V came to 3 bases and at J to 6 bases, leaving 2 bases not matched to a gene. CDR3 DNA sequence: TGTGCCAGCAGCTTCACAGGGGTCGAGCAGTACTTC. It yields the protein CASSFTGVEQYF.

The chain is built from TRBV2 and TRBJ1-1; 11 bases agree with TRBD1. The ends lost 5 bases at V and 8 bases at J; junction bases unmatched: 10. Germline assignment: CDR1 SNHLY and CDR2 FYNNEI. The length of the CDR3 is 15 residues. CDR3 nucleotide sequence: TGTGCCAGCAGTTCCACCGGGACAGGGGGAGACGAAGCTTTCTTT. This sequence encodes CASSSTGTGGDEAFF.